Reported below is one T cell receptor beta chain. This sample is part of a study of T cell changes during pregnancy in multiple sclerosis. The germline V gene has CDR1 SGHRS and CDR2 YFSETQ. The CDR3 has 16 residues. Deletions cut 7 bases from V and 7 bases from J, with 24 bases between. The method was immunoSEQ multiplex PCR; TCRdb's version includes in-frame clones alone and lacks a portion of them. The table records approximately 17,000 clones, around 95% of them present only once. The genes are TRBV5-1 and TRBJ2-4; D is possibly TRBD1 (5 bases). The sample was peripheral blood, taken in the third trimester of pregnancy. This TCR was sampled from a female donor with multiple sclerosis, enrolled in a pregnancy study. This CDR3 reads CASPHLRGHPYNIQYF. Here the CDR3 DNA reads TGCGCCAGCCCCCACTTAAGGGGTCACCCTTATAACATTCAGTACTTC.